This T cell receptor beta chain stems from a study of CD8 T cells in ankylosing spondylitis. Study-wide points: A TCR beta motif of seven or eight highly homologous variants appeared characteristic of ankylosing spondylitis blood.

J lost 9 bases, V lost 7 bases, and 8 bases had no gene match. There are 15 residues in the CDR3. MiXCR was run by TCRdb on the 5' RACE reads, yielding one entry per CDR3 protein. This table has 350,000 to 450,000 distinct CDR3 sequences, 25% to 30% appearing once. This clonotype was detected only a few times. Its specificity is unknown. This clonotype originated in a male donor with ankylosing spondylitis. The chain couples TRBV12-3 or TRBV12-4 to TRBJ2-1, with TRBD2 matching over 14 bases. Source material: blood, either unsorted or a sorted T cell fraction (not recorded which). Here the CDR3 DNA reads TGTGCCAGCACCGGGACTAGCGGGAGATGGGGTGAGCAGTTCTTC. This sequence encodes CASTGTSGRWGEQFF.